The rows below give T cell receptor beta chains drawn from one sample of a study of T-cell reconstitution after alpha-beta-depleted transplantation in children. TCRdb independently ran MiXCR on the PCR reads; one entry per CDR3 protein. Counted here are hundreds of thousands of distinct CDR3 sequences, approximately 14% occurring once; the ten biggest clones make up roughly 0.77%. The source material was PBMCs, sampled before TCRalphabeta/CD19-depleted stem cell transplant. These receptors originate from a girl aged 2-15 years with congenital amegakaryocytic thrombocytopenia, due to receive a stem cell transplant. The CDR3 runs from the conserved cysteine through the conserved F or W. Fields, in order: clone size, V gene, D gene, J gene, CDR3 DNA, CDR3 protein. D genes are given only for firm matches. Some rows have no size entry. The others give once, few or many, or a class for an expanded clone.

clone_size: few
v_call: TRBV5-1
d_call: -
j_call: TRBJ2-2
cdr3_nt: TGCGCCAGCAGCTTGGCCCCGGGACTTGCCCCGAACACCGGGGAGCTGTTTTTT
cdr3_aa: CASSLAPGLAPNTGELFF

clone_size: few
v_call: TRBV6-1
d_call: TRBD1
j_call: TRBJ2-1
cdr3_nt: TGTGCCAGCAGCCCAAGACAGGGTTCTGGGGTCTATGAGCAGTTCTTC
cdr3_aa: CASSPRQGSGVYEQFF

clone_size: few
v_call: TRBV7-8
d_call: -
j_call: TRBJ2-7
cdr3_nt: TGTGCCAGCAGCTTTGATACAGCGGAGCCCTCCTACGAGCAGTACTTC
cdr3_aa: CASSFDTAEPSYEQYF

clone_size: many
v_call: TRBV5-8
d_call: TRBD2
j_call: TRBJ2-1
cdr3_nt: TGTGCCAGCAGCTTCGGGACTAGGAGTCGAGACGAGCAGTTCTTC
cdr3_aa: CASSFGTRSRDEQFF

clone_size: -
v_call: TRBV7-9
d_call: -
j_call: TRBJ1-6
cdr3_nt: TGTGCCAGCAGCTTAGAACCAAAGAGCGTACCCCTCCACTTT
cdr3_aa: CASSLEPKSVPLHF

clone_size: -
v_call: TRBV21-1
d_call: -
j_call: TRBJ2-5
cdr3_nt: TGTGCCAGCTACAATCCCTTGGGACAGGGCCAAGAGACCCAGTACTTC
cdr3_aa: CASYNPLGQGQETQYF

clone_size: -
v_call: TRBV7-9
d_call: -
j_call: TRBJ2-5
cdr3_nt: TGTGCCAGCAGCCCAGATATAGGAGGAGAGACCCAGTACTTC
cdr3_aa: CASSPDIGGETQYF

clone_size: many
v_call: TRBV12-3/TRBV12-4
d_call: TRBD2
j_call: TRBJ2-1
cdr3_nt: TGTGCCAGCAGTTCGGGGACTAGCCTCAGCTCCTACAATGAGCAGTTCTTC
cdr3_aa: CASSSGTSLSSYNEQFF

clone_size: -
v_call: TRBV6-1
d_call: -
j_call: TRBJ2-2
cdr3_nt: TGTGCCAGCAGACACTTTACCTTTTCCGGGGGAGAGGACACCGGGGAGCTGTTTTTT
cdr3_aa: CASRHFTFSGGEDTGELFF

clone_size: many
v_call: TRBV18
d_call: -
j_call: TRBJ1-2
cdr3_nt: TGTGCCAGCTCACACCAAGGGCCCGACTATGGCTACACCTTC
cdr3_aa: CASSHQGPDYGYTF

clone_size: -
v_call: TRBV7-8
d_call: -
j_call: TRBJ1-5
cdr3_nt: TGTGCCAGCAGCCCCCGGGCGGCTCAAAGCAATCAGCCCCAGCATTTT
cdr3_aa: CASSPRAAQSNQPQHF

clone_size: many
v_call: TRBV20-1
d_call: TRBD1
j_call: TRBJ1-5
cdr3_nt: TGCAGTGCTAGAGCCGACAGGGATGCGGGGGCCCAGCATTTT
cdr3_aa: CSARADRDAGAQHF

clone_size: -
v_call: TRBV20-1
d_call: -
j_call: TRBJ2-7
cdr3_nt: TGCAGTGCTAGTGGCCAGGGTGACCACGAGCAGTACTTC
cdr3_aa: CSASGQGDHEQYF

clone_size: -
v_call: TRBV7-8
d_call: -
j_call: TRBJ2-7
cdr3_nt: TGTGCCAGCAGCCTACGGACCGAGCTAGGCGAGCAGTACTTC
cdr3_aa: CASSLRTELGEQYF

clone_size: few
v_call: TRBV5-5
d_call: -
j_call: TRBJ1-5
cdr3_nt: TGTGCCAGCAGCTTGAGGGGATACCAGCCCCAGCATTTT
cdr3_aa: CASSLRGYQPQHF

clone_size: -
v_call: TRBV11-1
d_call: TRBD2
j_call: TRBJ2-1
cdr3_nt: TGTGCCAGCAGCTTAGTCGGATCCGGGACTAGCGGGAGAGCAGCGAATGAGCAGTTCTTC
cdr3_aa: CASSLVGSGTSGRAANEQFF

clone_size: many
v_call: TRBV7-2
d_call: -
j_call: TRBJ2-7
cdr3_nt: TGTGCCAGCAGCTTACAGGGCCAGGCCTCCTACGAGCAGTACTTC
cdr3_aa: CASSLQGQASYEQYF

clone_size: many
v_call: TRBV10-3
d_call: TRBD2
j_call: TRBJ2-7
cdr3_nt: TGTGCCATCAGTGATACTAGCGGCCAGTACTCCTACGAGCAGTACTTC
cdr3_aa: CAISDTSGQYSYEQYF

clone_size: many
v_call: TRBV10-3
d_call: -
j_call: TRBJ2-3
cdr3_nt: TGTGCCATCAGATCCTCGAGCGCGACTAGCACAGATACGCAGTATTTT
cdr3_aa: CAIRSSSATSTDTQYF

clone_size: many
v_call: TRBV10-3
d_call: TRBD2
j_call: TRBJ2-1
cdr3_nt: TGTGCCAACTCACTAGCGGGGAATGAGCAGTTCTTC
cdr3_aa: CANSLAGNEQFF

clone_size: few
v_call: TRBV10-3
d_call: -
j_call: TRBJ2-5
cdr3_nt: TGTGCCATCGGGAGCCTACAGGGTTCGGGGGATACCCAGTACTTC
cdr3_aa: CAIGSLQGSGDTQYF

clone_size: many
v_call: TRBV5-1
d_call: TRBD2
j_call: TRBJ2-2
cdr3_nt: TGCGCCAGCAGCTCCGGGACTAGCGGTAACACCGGGGAGCTGTTTTTT
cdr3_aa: CASSSGTSGNTGELFF

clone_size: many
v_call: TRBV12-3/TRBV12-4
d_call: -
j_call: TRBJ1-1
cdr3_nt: TGTGCCGGGCGGTGGGTGCACATGAACACTGAAGCTTTCTTT
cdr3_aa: CAGRWVHMNTEAFF

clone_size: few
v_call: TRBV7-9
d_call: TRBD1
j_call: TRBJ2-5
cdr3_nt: TGTGCCAGCAGTTCGTTCACAGGGGAAGAGACCCAGTACTTC
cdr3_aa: CASSSFTGEETQYF

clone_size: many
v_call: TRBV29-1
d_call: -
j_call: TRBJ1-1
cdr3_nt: TGCAGCGTTGGGGGGACGAGGAACACTGAAGCTTTCTTT
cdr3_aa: CSVGGTRNTEAFF

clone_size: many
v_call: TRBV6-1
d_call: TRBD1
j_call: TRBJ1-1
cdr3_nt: TGTGCCAGCACAGCAGGAAGGACAGGGGGATATATTGAAGCTTTCTTT
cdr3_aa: CASTAGRTGGYIEAFF

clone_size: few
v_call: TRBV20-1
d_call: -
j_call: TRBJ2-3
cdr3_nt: TGCAGTGCAACCCAGGTCTTGGGTACGCAGTATTTT
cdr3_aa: CSATQVLGTQYF

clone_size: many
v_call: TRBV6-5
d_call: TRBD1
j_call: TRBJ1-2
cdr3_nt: TGTGCCAGCAGCCGGACAGGGCAAGGCTACACCTTC
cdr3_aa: CASSRTGQGYTF

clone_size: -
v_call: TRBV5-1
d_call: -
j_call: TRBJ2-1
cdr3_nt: TGCGCCAGCAGCTTGCGGAGGGCAGGCAATGAGCAGTTCTTC
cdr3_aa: CASSLRRAGNEQFF

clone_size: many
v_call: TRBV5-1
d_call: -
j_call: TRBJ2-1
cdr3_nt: TGCGCCAGCAGCCCAACCGGGACGGGGAACAATGAGCAGTTCTTC
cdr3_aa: CASSPTGTGNNEQFF

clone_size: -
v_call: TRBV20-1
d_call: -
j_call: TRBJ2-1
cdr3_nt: TGCAGTGCTAGCCTACCGACAATCTACAATGAGCAGTTCTTC
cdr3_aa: CSASLPTIYNEQFF